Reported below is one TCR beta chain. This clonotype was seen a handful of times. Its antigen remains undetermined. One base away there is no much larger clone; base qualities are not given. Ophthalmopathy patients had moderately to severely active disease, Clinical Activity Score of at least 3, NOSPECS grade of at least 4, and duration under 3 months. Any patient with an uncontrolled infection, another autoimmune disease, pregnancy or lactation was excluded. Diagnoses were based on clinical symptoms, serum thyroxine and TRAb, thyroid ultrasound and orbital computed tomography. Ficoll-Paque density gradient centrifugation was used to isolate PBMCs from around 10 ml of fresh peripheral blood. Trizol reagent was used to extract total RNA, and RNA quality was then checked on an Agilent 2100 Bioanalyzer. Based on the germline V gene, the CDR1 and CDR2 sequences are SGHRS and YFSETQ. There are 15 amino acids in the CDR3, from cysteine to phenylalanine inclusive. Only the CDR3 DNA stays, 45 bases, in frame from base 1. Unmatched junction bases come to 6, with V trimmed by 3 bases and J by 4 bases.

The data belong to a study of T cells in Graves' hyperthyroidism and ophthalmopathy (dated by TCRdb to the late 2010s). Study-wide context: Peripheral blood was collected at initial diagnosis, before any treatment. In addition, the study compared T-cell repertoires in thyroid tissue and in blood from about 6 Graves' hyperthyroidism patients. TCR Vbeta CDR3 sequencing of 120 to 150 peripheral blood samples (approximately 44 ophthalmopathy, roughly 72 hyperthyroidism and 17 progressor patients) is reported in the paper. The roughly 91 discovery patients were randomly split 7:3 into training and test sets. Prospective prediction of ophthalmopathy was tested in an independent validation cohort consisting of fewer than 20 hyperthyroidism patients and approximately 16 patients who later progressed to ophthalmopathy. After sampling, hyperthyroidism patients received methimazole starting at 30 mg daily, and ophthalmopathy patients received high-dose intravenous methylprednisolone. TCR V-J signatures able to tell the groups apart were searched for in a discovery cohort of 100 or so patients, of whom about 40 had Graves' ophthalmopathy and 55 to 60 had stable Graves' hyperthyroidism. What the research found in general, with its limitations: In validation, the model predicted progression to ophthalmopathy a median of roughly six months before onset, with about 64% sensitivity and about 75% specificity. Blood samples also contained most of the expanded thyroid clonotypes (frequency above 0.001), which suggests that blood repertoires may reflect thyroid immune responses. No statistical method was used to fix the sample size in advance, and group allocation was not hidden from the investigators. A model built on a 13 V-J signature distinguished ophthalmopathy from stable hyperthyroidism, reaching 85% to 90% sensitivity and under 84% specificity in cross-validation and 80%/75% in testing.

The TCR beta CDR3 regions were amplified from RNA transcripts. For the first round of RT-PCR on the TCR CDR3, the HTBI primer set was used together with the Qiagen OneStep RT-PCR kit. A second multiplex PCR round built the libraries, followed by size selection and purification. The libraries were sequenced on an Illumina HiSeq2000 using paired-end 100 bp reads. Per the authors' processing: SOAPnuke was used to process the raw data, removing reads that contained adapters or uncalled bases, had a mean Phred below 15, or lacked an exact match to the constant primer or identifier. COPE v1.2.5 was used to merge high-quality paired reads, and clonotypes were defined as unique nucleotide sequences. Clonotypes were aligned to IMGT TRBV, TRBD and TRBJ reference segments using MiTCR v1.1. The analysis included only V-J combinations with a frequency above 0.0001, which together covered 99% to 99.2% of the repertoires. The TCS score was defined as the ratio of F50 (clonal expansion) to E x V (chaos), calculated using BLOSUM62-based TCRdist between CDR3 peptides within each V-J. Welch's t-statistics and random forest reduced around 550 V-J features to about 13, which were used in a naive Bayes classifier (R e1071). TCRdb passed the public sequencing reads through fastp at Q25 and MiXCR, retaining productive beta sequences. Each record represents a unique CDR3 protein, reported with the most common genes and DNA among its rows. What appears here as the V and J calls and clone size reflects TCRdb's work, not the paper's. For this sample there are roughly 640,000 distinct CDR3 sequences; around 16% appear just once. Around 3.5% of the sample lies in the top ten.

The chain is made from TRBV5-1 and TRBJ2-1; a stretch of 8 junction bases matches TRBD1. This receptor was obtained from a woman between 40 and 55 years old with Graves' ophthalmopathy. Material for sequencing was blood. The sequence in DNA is TGCGCCAGCAGCTATGAGACAGGGGTTTACAATGAGCAGTTCTTC. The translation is CASSYETGVYNEQFF. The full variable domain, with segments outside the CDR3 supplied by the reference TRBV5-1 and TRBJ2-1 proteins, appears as KAGVTQTPRYLIKTRGQQVTLSCSPISGHRSVSWYQQTPGQGLQFLFEYFSETQRNKGNFPGRFSGRQFSNSRSEMNVSTLELGDSALYLCASSYETGVYNEQFFGPGTRLTVL.